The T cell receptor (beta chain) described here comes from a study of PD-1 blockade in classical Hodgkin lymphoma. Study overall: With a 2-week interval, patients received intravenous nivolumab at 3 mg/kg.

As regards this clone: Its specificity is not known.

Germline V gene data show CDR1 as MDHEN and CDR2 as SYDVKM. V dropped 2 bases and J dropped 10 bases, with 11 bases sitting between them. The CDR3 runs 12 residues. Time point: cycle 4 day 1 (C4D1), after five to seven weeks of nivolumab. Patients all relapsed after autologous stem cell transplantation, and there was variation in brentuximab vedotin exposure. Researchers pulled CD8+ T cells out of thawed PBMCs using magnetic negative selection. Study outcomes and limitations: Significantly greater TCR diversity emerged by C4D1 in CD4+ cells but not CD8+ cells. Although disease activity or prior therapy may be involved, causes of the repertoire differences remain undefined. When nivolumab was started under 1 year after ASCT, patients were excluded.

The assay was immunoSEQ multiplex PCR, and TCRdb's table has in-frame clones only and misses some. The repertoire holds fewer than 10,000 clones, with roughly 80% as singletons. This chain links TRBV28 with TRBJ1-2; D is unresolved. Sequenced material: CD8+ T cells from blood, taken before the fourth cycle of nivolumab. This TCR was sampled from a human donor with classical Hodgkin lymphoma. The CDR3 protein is CASSLDTPFYTF. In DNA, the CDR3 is TGTGCCAGCAGTTTAGACACCCCTTTCTACACCTTC.